These 18 T cell receptor beta chains were sequenced from one sample in a study of cytomegalovirus exposure and HLA in healthy donors. Amplification used 60 Vbeta primers and 13 Jbeta primers. Clones were read by immunoSEQ multiplex PCR, and TCRdb kept only the in-frame ones, dropping some. The sample gives about 120,000 clones, roughly four fifths of which show up once; under 3% is in the top ten. Sample: PBMCs. Every receptor here comes from a woman between 40 and 55 years old in good health and CMV-seropositive.

This chain links TRBV18 with TRBJ2-7; 12 positions agree with TRBD2. J gave up 3 bases and V 3 bases, and 6 bases lay outside the gene matches. This CDR3 region has 16 residues. Germline V gene lookup returns CDR1 KGHSH and CDR2 LQKENI. CDR3 region: CASSPLAGGPIYEQYF. CDR3 bases: TGTGCCAGCTCACCCCTAGCGGGAGGGCCAATCTACGAGCAGTACTTC.

The chain recombines TRBV30 with TRBJ2-4, with D possibly TRBD2 on 6 matching bases. V lost 2 bases and J lost 11, with 16 bases in between. The CDR3 contains 13 residues. Germline values: CDR1 GTSNPN, CDR2 SVGIG (reference sequence). CDR3 nucleotides: TGTGCCTGGAGTACCCCGGGACTCACTTTTCAGTACTTC. Translated: CAWSTPGLTFQYF.

Only one count was recorded for this clone. This chain connects TRBV5-1 to TRBJ2-3; the D is unclear. The CDR3 totals 15 residues. The germline V gene has CDR1 SGHRS and CDR2 YFSETQ. V was cut by 2 bases and J by 0 bases, with 10 bases left in between. The CDR3 is CASSFSGHSTDTQYF. CDR3 DNA sequence: TGCGCCAGCAGCTTTTCGGGTCATAGCACAGATACGCAGTATTTT.

This clone was picked up one time. This chain joins TRBV5-1 and TRBJ2-5, with a tentative D call TRBD1 (5 bases). Germline V gene sequence: CDR1 SGHRS, CDR2 YFSETQ. The CDR3 is made up of 14 amino acids. The V and J ends lost 4 bases and 2 bases respectively, with 12 bases between them. The CDR3 loop is CASSATGFQETQYF. CDR3 nucleotides: TGCGCCAGCAGCGCTACAGGTTTTCAAGAGACCCAGTACTTC.

The chain employs TRBV27 and TRBJ2-7; 13 nucleotides match TRBD2. The V and J ends lost 5 bases and 6 bases, in that order; junction bases with no gene match: 7. The CDR3 covers 15 residues. Germline CDR1 and CDR2: MNHEY and SMNVEV (reference sequence). In nucleotides, the CDR3 is TGTGCCAGCAGTCTTGGGACTAGCGGGGTTTCCGAGCAGTACTTC. It encodes CASSLGTSGVSEQYF.

This chain uses TRBV28 with TRBJ2-5, with D hard to call. V was pared by 6 bases and J by 7 bases, with 6 bases between. CDR3 length equals 10 residues. Germline values: CDR1 MDHEN, CDR2 SYDVKM. CDR3 residues: CASSSTTQYF. DNA of the CDR3: TGTGCCAGCAGCTCTACGACCCAGTACTTC.

For this clone: This sample also contains other DNA sequences that code for the same CDR3. This chain links TRBV19 with TRBJ1-5, with D perhaps TRBD1 (6 bases). The CDR3 runs 13 residues. The germline V and J ends were trimmed by 3 bases and 9 bases, with 12 bases remaining between them. The germline gives CDR1 LNHDA, CDR2 SQIVND (reference sequence). The CDR3 spells CASSIDQGRPQHF. The CDR3 DNA reads TGTGCCAGTAGTATTGATCAGGGGAGGCCCCAGCATTTT.

This clone turned up a few times. The J gene is TRBJ2-1, the V gene TRBV7-6; 7 bases align to TRBD2. V dropped 8 bases and J dropped 4; count of bases not matched to a gene: 11. CDR1 SGHVS and CDR2 FNYEAQ come from the germline V gene. The CDR3 length is 15 residues. The DNA of the CDR3 is TGTGCCAGCGGTCCATATGGGGGGGGGTACAATGAGCAGTTCTTC. It codes for CASGPYGGGYNEQFF. The variable domain in full, completed from reference TRBV7-6 and TRBJ2-1, reads GAGVSQSPRYKVTKRGQDVALRCDPISGHVSLYWYRQALGQGPEFLTYFNYEAQQDKSGLPNDRFSAERPEGSISTLTIQRTEQRDSAMYRCASGPYGGGYNEQFFGPGTRLTVL.

The chain uses TRBV28 and TRBJ1-5; D gene uncertain. CDR1 is MDHEN and CDR2 is SYDVKM in the germline V gene. The CDR3 has 15 residues. Between the trimmed V and J ends, which lost 1 base and 3 bases, there was a span of 10 bases. CDR3 region: CASSLSSIYNQPQHF. The CDR3 bases are TGTGCCAGCAGTTTATCGTCAATCTACAATCAGCCCCAGCATTTT.

V and J are TRBV7-3 and TRBJ2-1; the D gene is possibly TRBD1 (7 bases). The CDR3 totals 15 residues. Germline-derived CDR1 and CDR2 are SGHTA and FQGTGA. The V end lost 5 bases, the J end lost 9 bases, and 20 bases lay between the germline ends. The CDR3 coding sequence is TGTGCCAGCAGCCCATCTCAGGGGGGCTTGAGTGAGCAGTTCTTC. As protein: CASSPSQGGLSEQFF.

The chain is built from TRBV6-1 and TRBJ2-5; D perhaps matches TRBD1 (5 bases). There are 14 residues in the CDR3. CDR1 and CDR2 (germline): MNHNS, SASEGT. Trimming cost V 8 bases and J 5 bases, with 18 bases left between them. This CDR3 reads CASQMRTLGETQYF. DNA of the CDR3: TGTGCCAGCCAAATGAGGACACTCGGGGAGACCCAGTACTTC.

This clone came up a few times. This chain joins TRBV6-1 and TRBJ2-5; the D gene is possibly TRBD2 (6 bases). With 6 bases removed from V and 1 base from J, the gap between germline ends came to 15 bases. Germline V gene sequence: CDR1 MNHNS, CDR2 SASEGT. This CDR3 region has 15 residues. Here the CDR3 reads CASRRLGGSQETQYF. DNA of the CDR3: TGTGCCAGCAGGCGGTTGGGGGGATCCCAAGAGACCCAGTACTTC.

The chain is built from TRBV5-4 and TRBJ2-3; D call uncertain. The ends were cut back, 5 bases at V and 0 bases at J, with 10 bases in the middle. CDR3 length equals 14 residues. Germline CDR1 is SGHNT and CDR2 is YYREEE (reference sequence). This CDR3 reads CASSARHSTDTQYF. The CDR3 coding sequence is TGTGCCAGCAGTGCCAGACACAGCACAGATACGCAGTATTTT.

The chain is built from TRBV5-8 and TRBJ1-2; 8 bases align to TRBD1. The CDR3 length is 16 residues. Trimming at V came to 3 bases and at J to 5 bases, leaving 12 bases not matched to a gene. CDR1 SGHTS and CDR2 YDEGEE come from the germline V gene. The CDR3 protein is CASSSQDRDGIYGYTF. CDR3 sequence (DNA): TGTGCCAGCAGCTCCCAGGACAGGGATGGAATATATGGCTACACCTTC.

This clone was detected a few times. J is TRBJ2-7 and V is TRBV28, with D unresolved. V lost 2 bases and J 0 bases, leaving 8 bases between the germline ends. Germline V CDR1 and CDR2: MDHEN, SYDVKM. The CDR3 runs to 14 residues. CDR3 in amino acids: CASSLEESSYEQYF. The CDR3 coding sequence is TGTGCCAGCAGTTTAGAGGAGAGCTCCTACGAGCAGTACTTC.

The chain has TRBV6-5 and TRBJ2-7; D may be TRBD2 (6 bases). Trimming took off 0 bases at V and 0 bases at J, with 6 bases between the two ends. CDR1 and CDR2 from the germline V gene are MNHEY and SVGAGI. CDR3 size: 14 residues. The CDR3 reads CASSYSRDSYEQYF. The CDR3 DNA is TGTGCCAGCAGTTACTCGCGGGACTCCTACGAGCAGTACTTC.

This chain uses TRBV7-9 with TRBJ1-2; D is unclear. Germline values: CDR1 SEHNR, CDR2 FQNEAQ (reference sequence). The CDR3 covers 13 residues. Trimming stripped 5 bases from V and 5 bases from J, with 12 bases between. This CDR3 is CASSLGSGYGYTF. CDR3 in DNA: TGTGCCAGCAGCCTAGGGTCAGGATATGGCTACACCTTC.

This rearrangement joins TRBV30 to TRBJ1-4; 7 bases fit TRBD1. V gave up 5 bases and J gave up 7 bases; unmatched junction bases: 4. CDR1 and CDR2 from the germline V gene are GTSNPN and SVGIG (reference sequence). The CDR3 loop spans 12 amino acids. This CDR3 reads CAWGRTGEKLFF. The CDR3 DNA reads as TGTGCCTGGGGGAGGACAGGTGAAAAACTGTTTTTT. The full variable domain, completed using reference TRBV30 and TRBJ1-4, is SQTIHQWPATLVQPVGSPLSLECTVEGTSNPNLYWYRQAAGRGLQLLFYSVGIGQISSEVPQNLSASRPQDRQFILSSKKLLLSDSGFYLCAWGRTGEKLFFGSGTQLSVL.